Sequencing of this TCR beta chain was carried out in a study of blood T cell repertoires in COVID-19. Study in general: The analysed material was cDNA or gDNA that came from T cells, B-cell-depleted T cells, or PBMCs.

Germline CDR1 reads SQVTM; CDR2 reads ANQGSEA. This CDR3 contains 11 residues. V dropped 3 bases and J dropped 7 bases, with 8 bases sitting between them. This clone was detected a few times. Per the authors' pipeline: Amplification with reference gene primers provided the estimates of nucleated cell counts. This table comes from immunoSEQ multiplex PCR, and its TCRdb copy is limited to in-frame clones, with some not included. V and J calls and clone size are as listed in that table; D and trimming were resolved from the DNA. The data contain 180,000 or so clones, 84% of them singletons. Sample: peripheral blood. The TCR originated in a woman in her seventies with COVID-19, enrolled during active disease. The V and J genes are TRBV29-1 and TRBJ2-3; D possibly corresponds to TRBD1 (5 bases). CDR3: CSVDGAYTQYF. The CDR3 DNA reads TGCAGCGTTGATGGGGCATATACGCAGTATTTT.